The entry that follows covers one TCR beta chain sequence. As handled by the study authors: Nucleated cell number was recorded as an estimate derived from reference gene primer amplification. Assay used: immunoSEQ multiplex PCR; TCRdb lists only in-frame clones, some missing. V, J and clone size derive from that table, while D and trimming were established from the DNA sequence. The profile shows about 190,000 clones, 70% to 90% of them singletons. The source of the sample is a study of blood T cell repertoires in COVID-19. Study-wide background: Samples of COVID-19 (acute and convalescent) were obtained from the United States, Italy and Spain. Nucleic acid was either cDNA or gDNA, and it came from T cells, B-cell-depleted T cells, or PBMCs.

The ends were cut back, 4 bases at V and 3 bases at J, with 13 bases in the middle. CDR3 size: 14 residues. The V gene's germline CDR1 is SQVTM and CDR2 ANQGSEA. This clonotype originated in a human donor in a cohort sampled during active COVID-19. The chain carries TRBV29-1 and TRBJ2-1; D is possibly TRBD2 (6 bases). The sample taken for sequencing was peripheral blood. The CDR3 loop reads CSVVRGIDYNEQFF. CDR3 bases: TGCAGCGTTGTTCGCGGGATCGACTACAATGAGCAGTTCTTC.